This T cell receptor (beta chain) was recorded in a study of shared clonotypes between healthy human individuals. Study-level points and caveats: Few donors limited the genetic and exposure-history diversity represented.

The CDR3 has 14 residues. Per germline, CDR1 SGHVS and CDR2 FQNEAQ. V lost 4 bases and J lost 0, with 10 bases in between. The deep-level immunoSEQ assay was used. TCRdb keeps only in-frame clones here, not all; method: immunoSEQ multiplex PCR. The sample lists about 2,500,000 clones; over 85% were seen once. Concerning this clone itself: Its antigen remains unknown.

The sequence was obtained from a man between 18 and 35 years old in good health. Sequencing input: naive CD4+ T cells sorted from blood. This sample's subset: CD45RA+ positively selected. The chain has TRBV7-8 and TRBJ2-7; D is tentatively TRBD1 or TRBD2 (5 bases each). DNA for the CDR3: TGTGCCAGCAGCTCGGGACGGAGCTCCTACGAGCAGTACTTC. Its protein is CASSSGRSSYEQYF.